Sequencing of this TCR beta chain was carried out in a study of blood T cell repertoires in COVID-19. The germline V gene encodes CDR1 WSHSY and CDR2 SAAADI. The CDR3 is made up of 15 amino acids. V shed 5 bases and J 7 bases; nucleotides not matched to a gene: 13. The protocol was immunoSEQ multiplex PCR, while the TCRdb copy is restricted to in-frame clones and leaves out a portion. The table shows roughly 37,000 clones, with roughly 73% occurring only once. The chain uses TRBV10-2 and TRBJ1-2; 7 bases match TRBD1. This receptor was identified in a man in his 60s with acute or convalescent COVID-19. Material: peripheral blood. Here the CDR3 reads CASSREGKGAGGYTF. The CDR3 nucleotides read TGCGCCAGCAGTCGAGAAGGAAAGGGGGCGGGTGGCTACACCTTC.